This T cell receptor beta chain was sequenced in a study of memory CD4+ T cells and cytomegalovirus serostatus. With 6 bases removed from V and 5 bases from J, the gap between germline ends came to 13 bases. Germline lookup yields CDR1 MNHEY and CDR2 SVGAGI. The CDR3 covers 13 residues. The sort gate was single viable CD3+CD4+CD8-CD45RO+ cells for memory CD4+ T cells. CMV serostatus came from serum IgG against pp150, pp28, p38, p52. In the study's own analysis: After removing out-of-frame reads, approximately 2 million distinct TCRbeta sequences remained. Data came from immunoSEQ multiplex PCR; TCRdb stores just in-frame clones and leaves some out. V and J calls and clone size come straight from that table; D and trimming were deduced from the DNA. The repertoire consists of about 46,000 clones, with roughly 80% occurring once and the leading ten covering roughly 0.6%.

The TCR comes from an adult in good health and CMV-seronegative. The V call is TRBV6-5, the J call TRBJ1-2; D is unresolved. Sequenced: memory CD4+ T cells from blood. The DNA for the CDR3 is TGTGCCAGCAGGAGGACGAGGGAGTATGGCTACACCTTC. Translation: CASRRTREYGYTF.